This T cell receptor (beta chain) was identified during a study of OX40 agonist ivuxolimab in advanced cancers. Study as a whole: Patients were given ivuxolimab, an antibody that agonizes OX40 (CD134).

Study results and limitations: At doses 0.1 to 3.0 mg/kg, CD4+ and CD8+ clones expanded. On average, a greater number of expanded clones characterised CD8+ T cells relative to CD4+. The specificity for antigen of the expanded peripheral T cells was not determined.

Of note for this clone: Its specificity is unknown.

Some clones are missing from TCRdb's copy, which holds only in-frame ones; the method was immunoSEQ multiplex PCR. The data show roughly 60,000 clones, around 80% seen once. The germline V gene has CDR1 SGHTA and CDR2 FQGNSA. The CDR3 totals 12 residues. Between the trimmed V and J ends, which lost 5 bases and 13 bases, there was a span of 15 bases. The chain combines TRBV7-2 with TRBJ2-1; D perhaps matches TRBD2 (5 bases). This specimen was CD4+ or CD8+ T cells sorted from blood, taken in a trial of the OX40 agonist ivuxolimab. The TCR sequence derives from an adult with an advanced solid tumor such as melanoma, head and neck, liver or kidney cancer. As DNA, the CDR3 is TGTGCCAGCAGCACCTACAGCGGTCATCAGTTCTTC. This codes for CASSTYSGHQFF.